This record covers a single T cell receptor (beta chain). Its antigen is still unknown. No per-base quality is available; no much larger clone lies one base away. The data belong to a study of T cell responses to AZD1222 COVID-19 vaccine (dated by TCRdb to 2020 to 2022). Context from the whole study: A total of approximately 240 trial participants underwent TCR sequencing, of whom about 210 had received two doses of AZD1222 and approximately 26 had received two doses of the MenACWY control vaccine. Trial participants were enrolled into age subgroups of 18-55, 56-69 and 70-plus years, which contained roughly 150, 30 and 60 TCR-sequenced participants, respectively. Beyond this particular receptor, the publication reports: After two AZD1222 doses, both the breadth and the depth of spike-specific TCRs were significantly higher than at day 0 and than in MenACWY recipients. Because no day 14 peak-response samples were available, repertoires were characterized only after the peak T cell response. Conclusions about previously exposed vaccinees are limited because only a handful of AZD1222 recipients were SARS-CoV-2 seropositive at baseline. Participants were mostly white British, with more females than males. The authors suggested clonal diversity may have been underestimated. Nearly half of unique spike-specific TCRs reportedly recognized epitopes outside regions mutated in the B.1.351 and B.1.1.7 variants. CD4 TCRs associated with the vaccine covered the entire spike protein, and the dominant responses were in regions 160-218 and 743-854. The 56-69-year group was small, and its depth increase did not reach significance, likely because of low power.

The CDR3 regions of human TCRbeta chains were analyzed by immunosequencing. On the authors' methods: Repertoire TCRs were matched against a reference library of SARS-CoV-2-specific TCRs generated with the MIRA antigen-specificity platform. Breadth meant the fraction of unique TCRs that were SARS-CoV-2-associated, whereas depth meant the fraction of total T cells that were SARS-CoV-2-associated. Each spike-specific TCR was assigned to its reactive spike region and to a CD4 or CD8 class using the MIRA data. Log10-transformed breadth and depth values were compared by one-way ANOVA with Sidak's multiple comparisons tests. Imported from immuneACCESS, the table was reduced by TCRdb to in-frame sequences with V and J called. These copies leave out some clones; in studies compared against another copy, an unresolved V gene accounts for under half, and the cause of the remainder is not known. Clonal size and the V and J genes are those of that table, whereas D and trimming came from the DNA. Counted in this sample were 100,000 to 120,000 clones; 88% of them appeared once. Almost 6.5% of the sample belongs to the ten largest clones.

The sample's time point label is to be understood as: about 28 days (+/-7) after the second vaccine dose. AZD1222 recipients with second doses at about 4 weeks or about 12 weeks were pooled, because spike-specific TCR depth and breadth did not differ between schedules. Vaccinee samples came from UK trials COV001 and COV002, including a single-blind randomized controlled phase 2/3 trial of AZD1222 (ChAdOx1 nCoV-19) in healthy adults. For TCRbeta chain sequencing, PBMC samples from trial participants were taken at day 0 and at day 28 after the second dose. The CDR3 starts with the cysteine, ends with the phenylalanine, and has 15 residues. Left in the record is the CDR3 DNA by itself, 45 bases read in frame from the first base. From the germline V gene, CDR1 is KGHSY and CDR2 is FQNENV. V lost 4 bases and J lost 4 bases, and the count of bases not matched to a germline gene is 6.

Source: peripheral blood, taken 28 days after the second AZD1222 dose. The rearranged chain carries TRBV16 and TRBJ2-3, and 9 junctional nucleotides match TRBD1. This clonotype originated in an adult who received the AZD1222 COVID-19 vaccine. The DNA sequence is as follows: TGTGCCAGCAGCCGCACAGGGGGCGCGGCAGATACGCAGTATTTT. Protein translation: CASSRTGGAADTQYF.